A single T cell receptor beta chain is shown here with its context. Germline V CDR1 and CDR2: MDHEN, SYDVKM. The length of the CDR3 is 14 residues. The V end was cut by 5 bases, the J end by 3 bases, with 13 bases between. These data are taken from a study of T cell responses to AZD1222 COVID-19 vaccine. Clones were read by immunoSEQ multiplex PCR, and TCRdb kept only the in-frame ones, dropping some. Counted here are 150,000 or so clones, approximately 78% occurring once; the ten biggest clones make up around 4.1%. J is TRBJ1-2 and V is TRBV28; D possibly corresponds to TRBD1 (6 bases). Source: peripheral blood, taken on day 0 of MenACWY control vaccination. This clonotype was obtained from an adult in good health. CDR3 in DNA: TGTGCCAGCAGTCCTCCGGGACAACACTATGGCTACACCTTC. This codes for CASSPPGQHYGYTF.